The clone carrying this T cell receptor beta chain came up a few times. Trimming pared 1 base from V and 5 bases from J, leaving 12 bases between. This CDR3 has 15 residues. Germline CDR1 reads LNHDA; CDR2 reads SQIVND (reference sequence). Sequencing was performed with immunoSEQ multiplex PCR; in TCRdb, only in-frame clones are kept and a portion is missing. This table holds 80,000 to 100,000 clones, about 90% found once. This sample was taken from a study of blood T cell repertoires in COVID-19. The rearrangement joins TRBV19 to TRBJ2-1; D may be TRBD2 (5 bases). Sequenced material: peripheral blood. The source is a human donor with active COVID-19. The donor label of this sample is uncertain. CDR3 sequence: CASSIARTVNNEQFF. As DNA, the CDR3 is TGTGCCAGTAGTATAGCTAGGACTGTCAACAATGAGCAGTTCTTC. Full variable domain (outside the CDR3, taken from reference TRBV19 and TRBJ2-1): DGGITQSPKYLFRKEGQNVTLSCEQNLNHDAMYWYRQDPGQGLRLIYYSQIVNDFQKGDIAEGYSVSREKKESFPLTVTSAQKNPTAFYLCASSIARTVNNEQFFGPGTRLTVL.